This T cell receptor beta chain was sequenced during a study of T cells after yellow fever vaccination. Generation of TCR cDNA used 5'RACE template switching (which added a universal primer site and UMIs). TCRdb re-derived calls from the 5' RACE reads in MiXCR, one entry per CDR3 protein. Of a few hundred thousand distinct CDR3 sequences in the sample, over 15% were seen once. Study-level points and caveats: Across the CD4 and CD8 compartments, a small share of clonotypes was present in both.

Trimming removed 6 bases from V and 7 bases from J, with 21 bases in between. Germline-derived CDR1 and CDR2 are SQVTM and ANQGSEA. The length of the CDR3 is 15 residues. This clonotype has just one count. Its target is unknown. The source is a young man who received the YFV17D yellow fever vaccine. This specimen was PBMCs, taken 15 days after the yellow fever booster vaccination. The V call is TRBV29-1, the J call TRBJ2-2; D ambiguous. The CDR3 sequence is CSVNLKFPQIGELFF. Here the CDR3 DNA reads TGCAGCGTGAACCTGAAATTCCCCCAGATCGGGGAGCTGTTTTTT.